This is a list of T cell receptor beta chains from one sample in a study of shared clonotypes between healthy human individuals. Repertoires were generated with immunoSEQ multiplex PCR, while TCRdb's copy carries only in-frame clones and drops some. The data contain approximately 1.5 million clones, about 98.5% of them singletons. Sequencing was done on a sample of naive CD4+ T cells sorted from blood. The origin of the receptors is a man aged 30 to 45 in good health. Each CDR3 is given with its conserved first and last residue. D genes are given only for firm matches. Size is omitted from some rows. Given values are once, few, many or a class for expanded clones.

clone size,D gene,V gene,J gene,CDR3 protein,CDR3 DNA
-,TRBD1,TRBV5-4,TRBJ1-2,CASSQPGQPYGYTF,TGTGCCAGCAGCCAACCGGGACAGCCCTATGGCTACACCTTC
-,-,TRBV19,TRBJ2-3,CASSIQVGASTDTQYF,TGTGCCAGTAGTATTCAGGTGGGAGCTAGCACAGATACGCAGTATTTT
-,TRBD2,TRBV19,TRBJ2-1,CASRSSGRGSYNEQFF,TGTGCCAGTAGGAGTAGCGGGAGAGGGTCCTACAATGAGCAGTTCTTC
-,-,TRBV28,TRBJ1-2,CASTWGKSYGYTF,TGTGCCAGCACCTGGGGGAAGAGCTATGGCTACACCTTC
-,-,TRBV18,TRBJ2-5,CASSPLPLAPGYQETQYF,TGTGCCAGCTCACCACTTCCTCTTGCCCCGGGGTACCAAGAGACCCAGTACTTC
-,-,TRBV10-1,TRBJ2-5,CASSESPRVSPETQYF,TGCGCCAGCAGTGAGTCCCCGCGAGTTAGCCCCGAGACCCAGTACTTC
-,TRBD2,TRBV5-1,TRBJ2-3,CASTKRETPGTDTQYF,TGCGCCAGCACGAAGCGGGAGACACCTGGCACAGATACGCAGTATTTT
-,-,TRBV29-1,TRBJ1-1,CSVDGQRRTEAFF,TGCAGCGTTGATGGGCAACGGCGGACTGAAGCTTTCTTT
-,-,TRBV5-1,TRBJ2-7,CASSLGLGESSYEQYF,TGCGCCAGCAGCTTGGGATTGGGGGAAAGCTCCTACGAGCAGTACTTC
-,-,TRBV28,TRBJ2-2,CASYRAGELFF,TGTGCCAGCTACAGGGCCGGGGAGCTGTTTTTT
-,-,TRBV7-9,TRBJ2-1,CASSAPRDRRGYNEQFF,TGTGCCAGCAGCGCACCCCGGGACAGACGGGGGTACAATGAGCAGTTCTTC
-,-,TRBV27,TRBJ2-3,CASGEPFPDTQYF,TGTGCCAGTGGGGAGCCCTTCCCAGATACGCAGTATTTT
-,-,TRBV10-1,TRBJ2-5,CASSGTGGTQYF,TGCGCCAGCAGTGGGACGGGCGGGACCCAGTACTTC
-,-,TRBV5-1,TRBJ2-2,CASSTRGASGELFF,TGCGCCAGCAGCACCCGGGGGGCGAGCGGGGAGCTGTTTTTT
-,TRBD1,TRBV5-6,TRBJ1-1,CASSPFGGRDRQNTEAFF,TGTGCCAGCAGCCCATTCGGGGGCCGGGACAGACAGAACACTGAAGCTTTCTTT
-,-,TRBV5-4,TRBJ1-2,CASSLAALTYGYTF,TGTGCCAGCAGCTTGGCTGCACTTACCTATGGCTACACCTTC
-,TRBD1,TRBV6-5,TRBJ2-5,CASSYRTGLREETQYF,TGTGCCAGCAGTTACCGGACAGGGCTTCGGGAAGAGACCCAGTACTTC
-,TRBD2,TRBV18,TRBJ2-3,CASSTSAGSDTQYF,TGTGCCAGCTCAACTAGCGCAGGGTCAGATACGCAGTATTTT
-,-,TRBV5-1,TRBJ2-7,CASRPADRSVGSYEQYF,TGCGCCAGCAGACCCGCAGACAGGTCGGTGGGGTCCTACGAGCAGTACTTC
-,TRBD2,TRBV15,TRBJ2-1,CATSRDPPTLAGDNNEQFF,TGTGCCACCAGCAGAGATCCCCCCACACTAGCGGGAGACAACAATGAGCAGTTCTTC
-,-,TRBV5-1,TRBJ2-3,CASSLAGGGRTGDTQYF,TGCGCCAGCAGCTTGGCCGGGGGAGGCAGGACTGGAGATACGCAGTATTTT
-,TRBD2,TRBV11-2,TRBJ2-1,CASSLAGRGYYNEQFF,TGTGCCAGCAGCTTAGCCGGGAGGGGGTATTACAATGAGCAGTTCTTC
-,-,TRBV11-2,TRBJ2-1,CASSFREAIQLRNEQFF,TGTGCCAGCAGTTTTAGGGAGGCTATTCAACTAAGAAATGAGCAGTTCTTC
-,TRBD1,TRBV5-1,TRBJ1-5,CASSLSGDGQGTNSNQPQHF,TGCGCCAGCAGCTTGTCGGGAGACGGACAGGGGACTAATAGCAATCAGCCCCAGCATTTT
once,TRBD1,TRBV9,TRBJ1-4,CASSYDRGSEKLFF,TGTGCCAGCAGCTACGACAGGGGTAGTGAAAAACTGTTTTTT
-,TRBD1,TRBV18,TRBJ1-1,CASSPTGTGNTEAFF,TGTGCCAGCTCCCCCACGGGGACAGGGAACACTGAAGCTTTCTTT
-,-,TRBV5-1,TRBJ1-1,CASSHGFGNTEAFF,TGCGCCAGCAGCCACGGGTTCGGGAACACTGAAGCTTTCTTT
-,-,TRBV5-1,TRBJ2-1,CASSLVSGDRNEQFF,TGCGCCAGCAGCTTGGTCTCGGGGGATCGGAATGAGCAGTTCTTC
-,-,TRBV5-1,TRBJ1-2,CASSARSTAYGYTF,TGCGCCAGCAGCGCTAGGAGTACGGCCTATGGCTACACCTTC
-,-,TRBV14,TRBJ1-1,CASSHRGANTEAFF,TGTGCCAGCAGCCACCGAGGAGCGAACACTGAAGCTTTCTTT
-,-,TRBV18,TRBJ1-5,CASSPQGQPQHF,TGTGCCAGCTCACCACAAGGTCAGCCCCAGCATTTT
-,-,TRBV29-1,TRBJ2-6,CSVETLPSGANVLTF,TGCAGCGTTGAAACCCTCCCCTCTGGGGCCAACGTCCTGACTTTC
-,-,TRBV19,TRBJ2-1,CARMSREFPYNEQFF,TGTGCCAGGATGAGTAGGGAGTTTCCCTACAATGAGCAGTTCTTC
-,TRBD2,TRBV9,TRBJ2-3,CASSVGGGESDTQYF,TGTGCCAGCAGCGTCGGCGGGGGGGAGTCAGATACGCAGTATTTT
-,-,TRBV19,TRBJ2-5,CASSIVPGKTQYF,TGTGCCAGTAGTATTGTACCCGGAAAGACCCAGTACTTC
-,-,TRBV29-1,TRBJ1-1,CSVAIMNTEAFF,TGCAGCGTTGCAATCATGAACACTGAAGCTTTCTTT
-,TRBD1,TRBV15,TRBJ1-4,CATSRDQGATGEKLFF,TGTGCCACCAGCAGAGACCAGGGGGCAACTGGGGAAAAACTGTTTTTT
-,TRBD2,TRBV2,TRBJ2-1,CASSEGGLAGYNEQFF,TGTGCCAGCAGTGAAGGAGGACTAGCGGGATACAATGAGCAGTTCTTC
-,-,TRBV5-1,TRBJ1-2,CASSLGGTPPGDYGYTF,TGCGCCAGCAGCCTGGGTGGGACACCCCCCGGGGACTATGGCTACACCTTC
-,TRBD1,TRBV6-5,TRBJ2-3,CASNRGGTDTQYF,TGTGCCAGCAACAGGGGGGGCACAGATACGCAGTATTTT
-,TRBD1,TRBV27,TRBJ1-4,CASRGTGIGEKLFF,TGTGCCAGCAGGGGGACAGGGATTGGTGAAAAACTGTTTTTT